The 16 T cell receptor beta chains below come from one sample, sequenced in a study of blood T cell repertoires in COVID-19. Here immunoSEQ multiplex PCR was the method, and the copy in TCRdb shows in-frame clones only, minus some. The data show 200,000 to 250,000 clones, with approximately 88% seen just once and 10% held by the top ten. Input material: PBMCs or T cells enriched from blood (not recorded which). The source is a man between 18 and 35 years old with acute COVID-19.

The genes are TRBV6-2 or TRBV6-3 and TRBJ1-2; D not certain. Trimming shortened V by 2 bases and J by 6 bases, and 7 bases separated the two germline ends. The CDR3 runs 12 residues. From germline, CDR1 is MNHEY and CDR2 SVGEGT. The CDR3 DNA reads TGTGCCAGCAGTTACCCCTCCGATGGCTACACCTTC. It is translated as CASSYPSDGYTF.

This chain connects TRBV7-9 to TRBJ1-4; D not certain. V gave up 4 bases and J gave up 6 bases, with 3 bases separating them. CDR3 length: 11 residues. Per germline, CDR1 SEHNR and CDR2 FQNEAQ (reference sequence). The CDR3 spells CASSSDEKLFF. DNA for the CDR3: TGTGCCAGCAGCTCAGATGAAAAACTGTTTTTT.

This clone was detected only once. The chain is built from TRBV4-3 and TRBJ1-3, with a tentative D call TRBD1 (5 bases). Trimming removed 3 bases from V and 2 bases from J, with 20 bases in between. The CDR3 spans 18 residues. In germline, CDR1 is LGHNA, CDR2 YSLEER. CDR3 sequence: CASSQGNRRLGAGNTIYF. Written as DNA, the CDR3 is TGCGCCAGCAGCCAGGGAAATAGGCGCCTAGGGGCTGGAAACACCATATATTTT.

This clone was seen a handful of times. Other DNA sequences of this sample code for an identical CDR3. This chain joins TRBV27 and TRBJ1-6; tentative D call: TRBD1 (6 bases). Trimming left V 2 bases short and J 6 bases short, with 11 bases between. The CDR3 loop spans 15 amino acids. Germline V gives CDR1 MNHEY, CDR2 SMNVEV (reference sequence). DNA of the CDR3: TGTGCCAGCAGTTTAGTCAGGGGTGGTAATTCACCCCTCCACTTT. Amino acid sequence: CASSLVRGGNSPLHF.

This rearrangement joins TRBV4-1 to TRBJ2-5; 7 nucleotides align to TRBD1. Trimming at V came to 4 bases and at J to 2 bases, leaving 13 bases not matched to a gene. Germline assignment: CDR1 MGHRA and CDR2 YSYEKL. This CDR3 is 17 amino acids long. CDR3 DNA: TGCGCCAGCAGCCCCAGAGACCGGGGACAGCATCAAGAGACCCAGTACTTC. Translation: CASSPRDRGQHQETQYF.

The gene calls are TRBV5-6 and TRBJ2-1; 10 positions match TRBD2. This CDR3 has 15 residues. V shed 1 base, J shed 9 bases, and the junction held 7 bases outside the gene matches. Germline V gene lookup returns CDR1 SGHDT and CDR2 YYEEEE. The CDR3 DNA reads TGTGCCAGCAGCTTGCCGAGTAGCGGGAGGACTGAGCAGTTCTTC. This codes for CASSLPSSGRTEQFF.

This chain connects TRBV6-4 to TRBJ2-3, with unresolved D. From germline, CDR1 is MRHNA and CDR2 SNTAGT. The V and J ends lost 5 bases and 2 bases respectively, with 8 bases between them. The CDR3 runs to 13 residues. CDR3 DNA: TGTGCCAGCAGTCAGGCAGTCACAGATACGCAGTATTTT. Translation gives CASSQAVTDTQYF.

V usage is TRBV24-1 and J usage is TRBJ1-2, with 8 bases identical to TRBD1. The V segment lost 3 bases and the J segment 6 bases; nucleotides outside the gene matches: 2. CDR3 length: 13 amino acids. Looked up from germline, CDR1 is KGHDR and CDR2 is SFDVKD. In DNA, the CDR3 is TGTGCCACCAGTGATACGGGACAGGATGGCTACACCTTC. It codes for CATSDTGQDGYTF.

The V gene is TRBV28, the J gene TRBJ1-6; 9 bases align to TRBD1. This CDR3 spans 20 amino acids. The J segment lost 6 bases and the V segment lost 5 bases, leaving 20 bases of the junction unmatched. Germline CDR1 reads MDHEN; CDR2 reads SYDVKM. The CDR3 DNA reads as TGTGCCAGCAGTCTCGCCGGCTTCAAGGACAGGGGCCTCGTTAATTCACCCCTCCACTTT. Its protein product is CASSLAGFKDRGLVNSPLHF.

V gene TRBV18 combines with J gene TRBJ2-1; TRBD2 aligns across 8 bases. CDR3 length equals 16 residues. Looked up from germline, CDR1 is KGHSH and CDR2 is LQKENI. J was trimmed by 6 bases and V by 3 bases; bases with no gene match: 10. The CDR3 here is CASSPNNREGRNEQFF. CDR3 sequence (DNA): TGTGCCAGCTCACCTAATAACCGGGAGGGCCGCAATGAGCAGTTCTTC. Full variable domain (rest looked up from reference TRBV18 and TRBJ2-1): NAGVMQNPRHLVRRRGQEARLRCSPMKGHSHVYWYRQLPEEGLKFMVYLQKENIIDESGMPKERFSAEFPKEGPSILRIQQVVRGDSAAYFCASSPNNREGRNEQFFGPGTRLTVL.

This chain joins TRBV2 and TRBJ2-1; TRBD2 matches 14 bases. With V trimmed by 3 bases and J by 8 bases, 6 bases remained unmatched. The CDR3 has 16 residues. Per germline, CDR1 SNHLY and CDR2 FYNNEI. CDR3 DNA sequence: TGTGCCAGCAGTGATCAGGGGACTAGCGGGAGATATGAGCAGTTCTTC. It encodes CASSDQGTSGRYEQFF. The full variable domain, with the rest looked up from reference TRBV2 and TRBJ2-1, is EPEVTQTPSHQVTQMGQEVILRCVPISNHLYFYWYRQILGQKVEFLVSFYNNEISEKSEIFDDQFSVERPDGSNFTLKIRSTKLEDSAMYFCASSDQGTSGRYEQFFGPGTRLTVL.

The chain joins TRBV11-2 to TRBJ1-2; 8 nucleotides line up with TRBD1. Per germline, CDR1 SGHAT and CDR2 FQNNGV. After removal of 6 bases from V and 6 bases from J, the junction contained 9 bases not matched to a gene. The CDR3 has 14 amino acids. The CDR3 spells CASRRVDRADGYTF. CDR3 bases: TGTGCCAGCAGGAGAGTGGACAGGGCGGATGGCTACACCTTC.

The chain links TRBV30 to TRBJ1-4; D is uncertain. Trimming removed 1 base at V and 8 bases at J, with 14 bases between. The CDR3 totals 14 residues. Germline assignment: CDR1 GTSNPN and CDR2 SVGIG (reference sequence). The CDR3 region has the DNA TGTGCCTGGAGTGAGGGAGCCGAAGGCGAAAAACTGTTTTTT. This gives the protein CAWSEGAEGEKLFF.

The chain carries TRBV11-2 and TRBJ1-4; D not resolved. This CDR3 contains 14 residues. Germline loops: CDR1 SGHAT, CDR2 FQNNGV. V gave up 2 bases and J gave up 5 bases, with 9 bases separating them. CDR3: CASSLQYGNEKLFF. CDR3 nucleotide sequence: TGTGCCAGCAGCTTACAGTACGGGAATGAAAAACTGTTTTTT.

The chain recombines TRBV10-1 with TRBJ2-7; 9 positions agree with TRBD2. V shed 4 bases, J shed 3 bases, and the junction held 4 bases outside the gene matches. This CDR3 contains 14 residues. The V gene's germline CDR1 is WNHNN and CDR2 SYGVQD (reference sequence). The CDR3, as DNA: TGCGCCAGCAGTGTTAGCGGGAGCGGCTACGAGCAGTACTTC. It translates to CASSVSGSGYEQYF.

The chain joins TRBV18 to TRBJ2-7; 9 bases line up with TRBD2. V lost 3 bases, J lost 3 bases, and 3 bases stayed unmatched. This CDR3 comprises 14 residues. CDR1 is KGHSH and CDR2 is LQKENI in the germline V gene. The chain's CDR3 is CASSPGLALYEQYF. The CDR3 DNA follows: TGTGCCAGCTCACCGGGACTAGCCCTCTACGAGCAGTACTTC.